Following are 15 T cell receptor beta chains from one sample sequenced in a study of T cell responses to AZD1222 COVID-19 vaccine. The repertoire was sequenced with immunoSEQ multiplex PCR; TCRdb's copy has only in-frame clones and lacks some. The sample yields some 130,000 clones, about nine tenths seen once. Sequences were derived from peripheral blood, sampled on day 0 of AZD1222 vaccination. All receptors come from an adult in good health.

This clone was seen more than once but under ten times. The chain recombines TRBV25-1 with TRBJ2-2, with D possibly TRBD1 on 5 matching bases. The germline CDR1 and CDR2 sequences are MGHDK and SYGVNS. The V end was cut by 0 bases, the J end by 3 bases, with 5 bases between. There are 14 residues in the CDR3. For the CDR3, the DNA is TGTGCCAGCAGTGAATACAGGGACACCGGGGAGCTGTTTTTT. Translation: CASSEYRDTGELFF.

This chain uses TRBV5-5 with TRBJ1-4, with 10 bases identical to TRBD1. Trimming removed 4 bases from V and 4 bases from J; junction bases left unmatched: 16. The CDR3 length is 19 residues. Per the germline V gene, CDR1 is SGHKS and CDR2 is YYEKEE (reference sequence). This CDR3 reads CASSPGEDRGMGNNEKLFF. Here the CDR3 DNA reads TGTGCCAGCAGCCCCGGGGAGGACAGGGGGATGGGAAATAATGAAAAACTGTTTTTT.

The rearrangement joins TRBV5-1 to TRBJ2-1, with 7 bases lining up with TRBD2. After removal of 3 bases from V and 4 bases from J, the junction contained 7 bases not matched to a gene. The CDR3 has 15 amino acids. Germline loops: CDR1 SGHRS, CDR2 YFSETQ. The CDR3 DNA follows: TGCGCCAGCAGCTCTAGCGGCCAAGATTACAATGAGCAGTTCTTC. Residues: CASSSSGQDYNEQFF.

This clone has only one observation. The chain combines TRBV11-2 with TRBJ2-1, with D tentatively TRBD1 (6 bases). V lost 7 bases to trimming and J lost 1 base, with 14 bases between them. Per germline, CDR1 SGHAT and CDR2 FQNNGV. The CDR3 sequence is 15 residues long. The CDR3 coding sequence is TGTGCCAGCACCCGGACAGCTTTATCCTACAATGAGCAGTTCTTC. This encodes CASTRTALSYNEQFF. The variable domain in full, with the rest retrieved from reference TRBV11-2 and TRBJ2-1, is EAGVAQSPRYKIIEKRQSVAFWCNPISGHATLYWYQQILGQGPKLLIQFQNNGVVDDSQLPKDRFSAERLKGVDSTLKIQPAKLEDSAVYLCASTRTALSYNEQFFGPGTRLTVL.

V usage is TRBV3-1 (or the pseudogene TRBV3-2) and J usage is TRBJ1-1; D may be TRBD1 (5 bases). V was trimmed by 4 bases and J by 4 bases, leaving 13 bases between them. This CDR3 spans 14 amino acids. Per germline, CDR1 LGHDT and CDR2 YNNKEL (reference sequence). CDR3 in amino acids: CASSRDLIGTEAFF. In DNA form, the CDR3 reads TGTGCCAGCAGCCGGGACCTAATAGGCACTGAAGCTTTCTTT.

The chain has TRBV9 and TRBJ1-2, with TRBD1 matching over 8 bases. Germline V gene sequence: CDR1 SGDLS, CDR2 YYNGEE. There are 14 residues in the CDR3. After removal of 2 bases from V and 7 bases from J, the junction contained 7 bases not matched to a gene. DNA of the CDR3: TGTGCCAGCAGCGTTGGACAGGGCGAGAGTGGCTACACCTTC. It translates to CASSVGQGESGYTF. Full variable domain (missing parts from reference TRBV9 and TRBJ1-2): DSGVTQTPKHLITATGQRVTLRCSPRSGDLSVYWYQQSLDQGLQFLIQYYNGEERAKGNILERFSAQQFPDLHSELNLSSLELGDSALYFCASSVGQGESGYTFGSGTRLTVV.

Here the CDR3 reads CASSLTAAGTLDGYTF. In DNA form, the CDR3 reads TGCGCCAGCAGCTTGACCGCGGCAGGGACTTTAGATGGCTACACCTTC. V is TRBV5-1 and J is TRBJ1-2, with D possibly being TRBD1 (5 bases). The germline V gene encodes CDR1 SGHRS and CDR2 YFSETQ. CDR3 length: 16 amino acids. The V end lost 1 base, the J end lost 6 bases, and 19 bases lay between the germline ends.

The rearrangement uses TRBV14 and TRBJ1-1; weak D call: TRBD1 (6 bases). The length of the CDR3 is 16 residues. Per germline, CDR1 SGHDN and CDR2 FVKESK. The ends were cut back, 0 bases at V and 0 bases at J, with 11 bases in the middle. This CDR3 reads CASSQDSGQLNTEAFF. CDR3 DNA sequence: TGTGCCAGCAGCCAAGATTCCGGACAGTTGAACACTGAAGCTTTCTTT.

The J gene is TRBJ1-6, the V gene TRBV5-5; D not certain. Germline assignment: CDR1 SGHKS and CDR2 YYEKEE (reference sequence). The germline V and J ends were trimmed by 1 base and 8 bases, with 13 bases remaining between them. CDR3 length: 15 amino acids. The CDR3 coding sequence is TGTGCCAGCAGCTTGTTTCCAAACACGGATTCACCCCTCCACTTT. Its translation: CASSLFPNTDSPLHF.

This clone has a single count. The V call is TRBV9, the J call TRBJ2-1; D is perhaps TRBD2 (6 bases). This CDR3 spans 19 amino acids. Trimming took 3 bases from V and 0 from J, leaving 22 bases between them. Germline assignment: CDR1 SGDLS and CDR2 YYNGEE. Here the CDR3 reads CASSALPPGLPSSYNEQFF. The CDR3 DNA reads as TGTGCCAGCAGCGCTCTTCCTCCGGGACTTCCCAGCTCCTACAATGAGCAGTTCTTC.

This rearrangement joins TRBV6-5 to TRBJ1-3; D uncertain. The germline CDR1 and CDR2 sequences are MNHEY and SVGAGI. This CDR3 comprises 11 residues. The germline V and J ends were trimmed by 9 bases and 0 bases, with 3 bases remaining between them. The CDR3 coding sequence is TGTGCCAGTTTCTCTGGAAACACCATATATTTT. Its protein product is CASFSGNTIYF.

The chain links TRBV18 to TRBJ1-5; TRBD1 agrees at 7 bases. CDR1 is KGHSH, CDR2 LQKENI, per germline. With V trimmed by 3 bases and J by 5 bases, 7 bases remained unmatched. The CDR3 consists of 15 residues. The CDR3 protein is CASSPLAGGDQPQHF. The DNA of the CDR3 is TGTGCCAGCTCACCCCTTGCAGGGGGAGATCAGCCCCAGCATTTT.

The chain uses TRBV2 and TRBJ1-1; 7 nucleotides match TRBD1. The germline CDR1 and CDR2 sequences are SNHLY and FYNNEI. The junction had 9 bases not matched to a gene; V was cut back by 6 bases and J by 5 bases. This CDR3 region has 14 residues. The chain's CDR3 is CASRGRQGRTEAFF. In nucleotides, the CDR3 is TGTGCCAGCAGAGGGAGACAGGGAAGAACTGAAGCTTTCTTT.

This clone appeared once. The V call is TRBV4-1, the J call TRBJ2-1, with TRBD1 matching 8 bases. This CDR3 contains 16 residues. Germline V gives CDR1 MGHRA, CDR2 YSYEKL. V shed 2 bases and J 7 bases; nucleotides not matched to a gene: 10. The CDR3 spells CASSQQTGAMVNEQFF. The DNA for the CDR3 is TGCGCCAGCAGCCAACAGACAGGGGCAATGGTTAATGAGCAGTTCTTC.

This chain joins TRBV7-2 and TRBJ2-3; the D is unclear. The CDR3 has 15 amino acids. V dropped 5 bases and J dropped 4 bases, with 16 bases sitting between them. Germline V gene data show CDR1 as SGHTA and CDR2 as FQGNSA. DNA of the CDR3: TGTGCCAGCAGCCTCTCACGGCCTGGATCAGATACGCAGTATTTT. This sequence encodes CASSLSRPGSDTQYF.